Below are 22 T cell receptor beta chains sequenced from a single sample in a study of blood T cell repertoires in COVID-19. Sequencing used immunoSEQ multiplex PCR; TCRdb keeps in-frame clones, though not all of them. Of more than 50,000 clones in the sample, 88% were seen once. Source material: peripheral blood. These receptors originate from a human donor in a cohort sampled during active COVID-19.

The chain joins TRBV5-1 to TRBJ2-7, with TRBD2 as a possible D gene (6 bases). The CDR3 loop spans 15 amino acids. The germline V and J ends were trimmed by 4 bases and 0 bases, with 14 bases remaining between them. Germline V lookup: CDR1 SGHRS, CDR2 YFSETQ. This chain's CDR3 is CASSPIGGTSYEQYF. DNA for the CDR3: TGCGCCAGCAGCCCCATTGGGGGGACCTCCTACGAGCAGTACTTC.

This clone was observed once. The V call is TRBV11-2, the J call TRBJ2-7, with 13 bases matching TRBD2. Trimming removed 5 bases from V and 1 base from J; junction bases left unmatched: 8. CDR3 size: 17 residues. The germline V gene encodes CDR1 SGHAT and CDR2 FQNNGV. The CDR3: CASSQGLAGSYSYEQYF. The CDR3 nucleotides read TGTGCCAGCAGCCAGGGACTAGCGGGATCCTATTCCTACGAGCAGTACTTC.

This chain links TRBV3-1 (or the pseudogene TRBV3-2) with TRBJ1-5, with 8 bases matching TRBD1. Looked up from germline, CDR1 is LGHDT and CDR2 is YNNKEL (reference sequence). J was trimmed by 6 bases and V by 4 bases; bases with no gene match: 14. There are 17 residues in the CDR3. The CDR3 nucleotides are TGTGCCAGCAGCCCAGGAGGGACAGGTTGTGATAGTCAGCCCCAGCATTTT. Amino acid sequence: CASSPGGTGCDSQPQHF.

This chain links TRBV6-2 or TRBV6-3 with TRBJ1-1; TRBD1 matches 11 bases. After removal of 6 bases from V and 3 bases from J, the junction contained 9 bases not matched to a gene. This CDR3 is built from 16 residues. Germline V gene lookup returns CDR1 MNHEY and CDR2 SVGEGT. CDR3 sequence reads: CASSRGQGARYTEAFF. The CDR3 bases are TGTGCCAGCAGCCGTGGACAGGGGGCGCGGTACACTGAAGCTTTCTTT.

V usage is TRBV6-5 and J usage is TRBJ2-4, with 13 bases that match TRBD2. The V segment lost 9 bases and the J segment 2 bases; nucleotides outside the gene matches: 4. In germline, CDR1 is MNHEY, CDR2 SVGAGI. The CDR3 covers 15 residues. The CDR3: CASGTSGNSKNIQYF. The CDR3 bases are TGTGCCAGTGGGACTAGCGGGAACTCCAAAAACATTCAGTACTTC.

The V and J genes are TRBV9 and TRBJ2-7, with 8 nucleotides matching TRBD1. J lost 4 bases, V lost 3 bases, and 6 bases had no gene match. Looked up from germline, CDR1 is SGDLS and CDR2 is YYNGEE. This CDR3 has 14 residues. CDR3 coding DNA: TGTGCCAGCAGCGGTGGACAGGGATCTTACGAGCAGTACTTC. This encodes CASSGGQGSYEQYF. The full variable domain, with the rest looked up from reference TRBV9 and TRBJ2-7, is DSGVTQTPKHLITATGQRVTLRCSPRSGDLSVYWYQQSLDQGLQFLIQYYNGEERAKGNILERFSAQQFPDLHSELNLSSLELGDSALYFCASSGGQGSYEQYFGPGTRLTVT.

V and J are TRBV10-1 and TRBJ1-2; possible D gene TRBD1, 5 bases. Trimming removed 9 bases from V and 3 bases from J, with 8 bases in between. Looked up from germline, CDR1 is WNHNN and CDR2 is SYGVQD (reference sequence). This CDR3 has 11 amino acids. The CDR3 DNA reads TGCGCCAGGGGGCAGTACTATGGCTACACCTTC. Protein product: CARGQYYGYTF.

The chain joins TRBV28 to TRBJ1-2; no clear D gene. The CDR3 has 13 amino acids. Per germline, CDR1 MDHEN and CDR2 SYDVKM. The V and J ends lost 10 bases and 6 bases respectively, with 18 bases between them. The CDR3 region has the DNA TGTGCCACCCAGATGTCAGGATTTCATGGCTACACCTTC. Its protein product is CATQMSGFHGYTF.

V usage is TRBV15 and J usage is TRBJ2-7, with D possibly being TRBD2 (5 bases). This CDR3 spans 15 amino acids. CDR1 LNHNV and CDR2 YYDKDF come from the germline V gene (reference sequence). The V and J ends lost 1 base and 3 bases respectively, with 13 bases between them. CDR3 sequence reads: CATSRARGAVYEQYF. CDR3 nucleotide sequence: TGTGCCACCAGCAGAGCCCGGGGAGCTGTCTACGAGCAGTACTTC.

This clone is a singleton in its sample. This chain joins TRBV7-2 and TRBJ2-7, with D perhaps matching TRBD2 (6 bases). CDR1 is SGHTA, CDR2 FQGNSA, per germline. This CDR3 is built from 14 residues. The ends were cut back, 1 base at V and 5 bases at J, with 12 bases in the middle. Here the CDR3 reads CASSLGARDDEQYF. CDR3 nucleotide sequence: TGTGCCAGCAGCTTAGGGGCGCGGGACGACGAGCAGTACTTC.

In its sample, this clone was seen a few times. The gene calls are TRBV19 and TRBJ1-5; no firm D call. The CDR3 sequence is 12 residues long. Germline CDR1 reads LNHDA; CDR2 reads SQIVND (reference sequence). The V and J ends lost 3 bases and 7 bases respectively, with 7 bases between them. CDR3 nucleotides: TGTGCCAGTAGTATCGGGGAACAGCCCCAGCATTTT. It yields the protein CASSIGEQPQHF.

The V gene is TRBV7-9, the J gene TRBJ1-1, with TRBD1 matching over 7 bases. J lost 0 bases, V lost 5 bases, and 12 bases had no gene match. This CDR3 has 17 residues. The germline gives CDR1 SEHNR, CDR2 FQNEAQ (reference sequence). CDR3 protein: CASSLRQGGYMNTEAFF. The CDR3 DNA is TGTGCCAGCAGCCTAAGACAGGGCGGGTATATGAACACTGAAGCTTTCTTT.

The chain links TRBV7-6 to TRBJ2-1; 16 bases are a match to TRBD2. Per germline, CDR1 SGHVS and CDR2 FNYEAQ. The V segment lost 2 bases and the J segment 6 bases; nucleotides outside the gene matches: 10. CDR3 length: 19 amino acids. The DNA of the CDR3 is TGTGCCAGCAGCTTACCGGGACTAGCGGGAGGGCCCTCGAGCAATGAGCAGTTCTTC. Translated, it gives CASSLPGLAGGPSSNEQFF.

The genes are TRBV27 and TRBJ2-7; TRBD2 matches 7 bases. This CDR3 is built from 13 residues. Germline V gene sequence: CDR1 MNHEY, CDR2 SMNVEV (reference sequence). The V segment lost 3 bases and the J segment 4 bases; nucleotides outside the gene matches: 3. CDR3 sequence: CASSFREGYEQYF. The CDR3 nucleotides read TGTGCCAGCAGTTTTAGGGAGGGATACGAGCAGTACTTC.

This clone was counted once. CDR3 sequence (DNA): TGTGCCAGCAGTTCGCAAGTAGCGGTTAGAACCTACGAGCAGTACTTC. Protein: CASSSQVAVRTYEQYF. The rearrangement uses TRBV28 and TRBJ2-7, with a tentative D call TRBD2 (6 bases). This CDR3 region has 16 residues. Germline CDR1 MDHEN, CDR2 SYDVKM. With 4 bases removed from V and 2 bases from J, the gap between germline ends came to 18 bases.

For the CDR3, the DNA is TGTGCCAGCAGATGGACATACTCTAATGAAAAACTGTTTTTT. Protein product: CASRWTYSNEKLFF. The J gene is TRBJ1-4, the V gene TRBV6-5; possibly TRBD1 for D (5 bases). The CDR3 has 14 residues. Between the trimmed V and J ends, which lost 6 bases and 3 bases, there was a span of 11 bases. From germline, CDR1 is MNHEY and CDR2 SVGAGI.

This clone was detected a few times. The CDR3, as DNA: TGTGCCAGCAGTGTCTCCGCTAGCACCTACGAGCAGTACTTC. Amino acids: CASSVSASTYEQYF. The chain employs TRBV27 and TRBJ2-7; TRBD2 might be the D (5 bases). V was cut by 5 bases and J by 2 bases, with 13 bases left in between. This CDR3 region has 14 residues. Germline V gene sequence: CDR1 MNHEY, CDR2 SMNVEV (reference sequence).

This clone appeared a few times. This sequence joins TRBV28 and TRBJ2-7, with TRBD1 as a possible D gene (6 bases). CDR3 length: 17 residues. The germline V gene has CDR1 MDHEN and CDR2 SYDVKM. V lost 2 bases and J 0 bases, leaving 17 bases between the germline ends. The CDR3 reads CASSLLLGQYNSYEQYF. DNA for the CDR3: TGTGCCAGCAGTTTACTCCTAGGACAGTACAACTCCTACGAGCAGTACTTC.

This clone came up a few times. The gene calls are TRBV5-1 and TRBJ2-7; 8 nucleotides align to TRBD2. The CDR3 runs to 14 residues. V lost 2 bases to trimming and J lost 2 bases; unmatched junction nucleotides: 3. CDR1 and CDR2 (germline): SGHRS, YFSETQ. CDR3 in DNA: TGCGCCAGCAGCTTAGCGGGAGTAACCTACGAGCAGTACTTC. Amino acid sequence: CASSLAGVTYEQYF.

This clone has a handful of counts. The rearrangement joins TRBV3-1 (or the pseudogene TRBV3-2) to TRBJ2-7; D gene ambiguous. Trimming stripped 4 bases from V and 1 base from J, with 17 bases between. Germline V CDR1 and CDR2: LGHDT, YNNKEL (reference sequence). The CDR3 length is 16 residues. For the CDR3, the DNA is TGTGCCAGCAGCCGTGCCTTGAACCCGGAGTCCTACGAGCAGTACTTC. Its protein product is CASSRALNPESYEQYF.

The chain joins TRBV5-1 to TRBJ2-3; 7 bases are a match to TRBD1. After removal of 1 base from V and 3 bases from J, the junction contained 8 bases not matched to a gene. The CDR3 extends over 16 amino acids. Looked up from germline, CDR1 is SGHRS and CDR2 is YFSETQ. CDR3 region: CASSLQVRGFTDTQYF. CDR3 DNA: TGCGCCAGCAGCTTGCAGGTCAGGGGGTTTACAGATACGCAGTATTTT. Drawing the rest from reference TRBV5-1 and TRBJ2-3, the complete variable domain is KAGVTQTPRYLIKTRGQQVTLSCSPISGHRSVSWYQQTPGQGLQFLFEYFSETQRNKGNFPGRFSGRQFSNSRSEMNVSTLELGDSALYLCASSLQVRGFTDTQYFGPGTRLTVL.

The V and J genes are TRBV13 and TRBJ2-7; 7 nucleotides agree with TRBD1. The V segment lost 5 bases and the J segment 2 bases; nucleotides outside the gene matches: 15. This CDR3 comprises 17 residues. Germline CDR1 reads PRHDT; CDR2 reads FYEKMQ (reference sequence). CDR3 amino acids: CASSGRRETGMAYEQYF. The CDR3 DNA reads as TGTGCCAGCAGCGGACGCCGCGAGACAGGGATGGCCTACGAGCAGTACTTC.